This entry lists 13 T cell receptor beta chains sequenced from one sample in a study of T cell changes during pregnancy in multiple sclerosis. Libraries were prepared by immunoSEQ multiplex PCR; TCRdb keeps only in-frame clonotypes and omits some of them. The sample records under 95,000 clones, 92% being singletons. Sequences were derived from peripheral blood, sampled after pregnancy. The receptors were sampled from a female donor with multiple sclerosis, enrolled in a pregnancy study.

This sequence joins TRBV6-1 and TRBJ1-1; D is unresolved. The CDR3 has 12 amino acids. From germline, CDR1 is MNHNS and CDR2 SASEGT. The germline V and J ends were trimmed by 4 bases and 5 bases, with 8 bases remaining between them. Here the CDR3 reads CASSVKRTEAFF. The CDR3 DNA sequence: TGTGCCAGCAGTGTCAAGAGGACTGAAGCTTTCTTT.

The chain uses TRBV7-2 and TRBJ2-3; D is perhaps TRBD2 (6 bases). Germline V lookup: CDR1 SGHTA, CDR2 FQGNSA. Trimming removed 5 bases at V and 2 bases at J, with 11 bases between. This CDR3 has 14 residues. The DNA of the CDR3 is TGTGCCAGCAGCCCCCGGGACTTCACAGATACGCAGTATTTT. Amino acids: CASSPRDFTDTQYF.

This chain uses TRBV5-1 with TRBJ2-7; 8 bases fit TRBD1. Germline V gene data show CDR1 as SGHRS and CDR2 as YFSETQ. With V trimmed by 1 base and J by 6 bases, 6 bases remained unmatched. The CDR3 spans 14 residues. Here the CDR3 DNA reads TGCGCCAGCAGCTTGAGGACAGGGTGGGGCGAGCAGTACTTC. Translation gives CASSLRTGWGEQYF.

The chain couples TRBV5-8 to TRBJ2-6; D call uncertain. CDR1 and CDR2 from the germline V gene are SGHTS and YDEGEE. The CDR3 length is 15 residues. V was cut by 2 bases and J by 2 bases, with 8 bases left in between. The DNA for the CDR3 is TGTGCCAGCAGCTTCGGTCGCGCTGGGGCCAACGTCCTGACTTTC. It specifies CASSFGRAGANVLTF.

The CDR3 nucleotides read TGTGCCAGCAGTGCCCGGACAGGATTGACTAATGAAAAACTGTTTTTT. Protein product: CASSARTGLTNEKLFF. V gene TRBV27 combines with J gene TRBJ1-4; 7 positions match TRBD1. The CDR3 loop spans 16 amino acids. Looked up from germline, CDR1 is MNHEY and CDR2 is SMNVEV (reference sequence). J was trimmed by 2 bases and V by 5 bases; bases with no gene match: 8.

The rearrangement links TRBV7-9 to TRBJ1-2; D might be TRBD1 (5 bases). The CDR3 covers 16 residues. The germline CDR1 and CDR2 sequences are SEHNR and FQNEAQ (reference sequence). V was trimmed by 1 base and J by 4 bases, leaving 16 bases between them. CDR3 sequence reads: CASSLGASGTLYGYTF. The DNA for the CDR3 is TGTGCCAGCAGCTTAGGAGCCTCCGGGACTCTCTATGGCTACACCTTC. The full variable domain, rest sourced from reference TRBV7-9 and TRBJ1-2, is DTGVSQNPRHKITKRGQNVTFRCDPISEHNRLYWYRQTLGQGPEFLTYFQNEAQLEKSRLLSDRFSAERPKGSFSTLEIQRTEQGDSAMYLCASSLGASGTLYGYTFGSGTRLTVV.

This chain uses TRBV9 with TRBJ1-1; D is perhaps TRBD1 (6 bases). The CDR3 runs 15 residues. V lost 5 bases and J 4 bases, leaving 18 bases between the germline ends. Looked up from germline, CDR1 is SGDLS and CDR2 is YYNGEE. The CDR3 DNA reads as TGTGCCAGCAGTGGGCGGGGGGGCAGGGTCACTGAAGCTTTCTTT. This sequence encodes CASSGRGGRVTEAFF.

The CDR3 sequence is CASRASGDKPSGANVLTF. CDR3 DNA sequence: TGTGCCAGTAGGGCTAGCGGAGACAAACCCTCTGGGGCCAACGTCCTGACTTTC. This chain uses TRBV19 with TRBJ2-6; 7 bases line up with TRBD2. The germline gives CDR1 LNHDA, CDR2 SQIVND (reference sequence). This CDR3 region has 18 residues. Germline trimming cut 6 bases from V and 0 bases from J; bases unmatched to any gene: 11.

This chain joins TRBV5-1 and TRBJ1-5, with 10 bases fitting TRBD1. The CDR3 is 17 amino acids. Germline V gene data show CDR1 as SGHRS and CDR2 as YFSETQ. J lost 7 bases, V lost 0 bases, and 10 bases had no gene match. CDR3 in DNA: TGCGCCAGCAGCTTGGCCCCCTCGACAGGGGGCAGCCAGCCCCAGCATTTT. This encodes CASSLAPSTGGSQPQHF.

The chain has TRBV19 and TRBJ1-1; weak D call: TRBD1 (5 bases). The V gene's germline CDR1 is LNHDA and CDR2 SQIVND (reference sequence). Trimming stripped 3 bases from V and 0 bases from J, with 14 bases between. The CDR3 length is 16 residues. The DNA of the CDR3 is TGTGCCAGTAGTATGACGGAGGGGAGAATGAACACTGAAGCTTTCTTT. Protein product: CASSMTEGRMNTEAFF. The full variable domain, its missing parts supplied by reference TRBV19 and TRBJ1-1, is DGGITQSPKYLFRKEGQNVTLSCEQNLNHDAMYWYRQDPGQGLRLIYYSQIVNDFQKGDIAEGYSVSREKKESFPLTVTSAQKNPTAFYLCASSMTEGRMNTEAFFGQGTRLTVV.

The chain recombines TRBV6-5 with TRBJ1-1, with TRBD1 as a possible D gene (5 bases). Germline V gene sequence: CDR1 MNHEY, CDR2 SVGAGI. V lost 4 bases and J lost 8, with 17 bases in between. The CDR3 totals 14 residues. The CDR3 spells CASSSIDRVAEAFF. CDR3 DNA: TGTGCCAGCAGTTCGATTGACAGAGTTGCCGAAGCTTTCTTT.

V usage is TRBV7-9 and J usage is TRBJ2-7; D may be TRBD1 (5 bases). The germline V and J ends were trimmed by 7 bases and 2 bases, with 21 bases remaining between them. The CDR3 runs to 16 residues. Germline CDR1 and CDR2: SEHNR and FQNEAQ (reference sequence). The CDR3 reads CASIPFGQGNPYEQYF. The CDR3 bases are TGTGCCAGCATCCCCTTCGGGCAGGGCAACCCCTACGAGCAGTACTTC.

The chain has TRBV19 and TRBJ2-4; D unresolved. With 6 bases removed from V and 8 bases from J, the gap between germline ends came to 23 bases. The V gene's germline CDR1 is LNHDA and CDR2 SQIVND (reference sequence). The CDR3 covers 16 residues. The CDR3 DNA is TGTGCCAGTAGCCCACCCTCCCTGGGCAGTTCGTACATTCAGTACTTC. This codes for CASSPPSLGSSYIQYF.